These T cell receptor beta chains were read from a single sample in a study of blood T cell repertoires in COVID-19. Here immunoSEQ multiplex PCR was the method, and the copy in TCRdb shows in-frame clones only, minus some. The data contain under 200,000 clones, around 77% of them singletons. The specimen was peripheral blood. Every receptor here comes from a man in his 60s with active or convalescent COVID-19. Each CDR3 is given with its conserved first and last residue. The order of the fields is J gene, clone size, D gene, V gene, CDR3 DNA, CDR3 protein. A D gene is named only where the DNA matches it firmly. Some rows have no size entry. The others give once, few or many, or a class for an expanded clone.

J: TRBJ2-1; size: once; D: -; V: TRBV7-3; DNA: TGTGCCAGCAAGCCCTGGGGCGAAAGCTCCTACAATGAGCAGTTCTTC; CDR3: CASKPWGESSYNEQFF
J: TRBJ2-3; size: -; D: -; V: TRBV30; DNA: TGTGCCGGGAATCCGGGACTTGCCACAGATACGCAGTATTTT; CDR3: CAGNPGLATDTQYF
J: TRBJ2-7; size: -; D: TRBD2; V: TRBV4-2; DNA: TGTGCCAGCAGCTCTTCGACTAGCGGCTTTAACGAGCAGTACTTC; CDR3: CASSSSTSGFNEQYF
J: TRBJ1-6; size: -; D: -; V: TRBV28; DNA: TGTTCAGCGGGAAGCGGGGATTCACCCCTCCACTTT; CDR3: CSAGSGDSPLHF
J: TRBJ2-3; size: -; D: TRBD2; V: TRBV3-1/TRBV3-2; DNA: TGTGCCAGCAGCAGGAGAGCGGGAGTAGGGACAGATACGCAGTATTTT; CDR3: CASSRRAGVGTDTQYF
J: TRBJ1-2; size: -; D: TRBD1; V: TRBV7-2; DNA: TGTGCCAGCAGCCCAGGGACCGGGACAGGGTTTTATGGCTACACCTTC; CDR3: CASSPGTGTGFYGYTF
J: TRBJ1-2; size: few; D: -; V: TRBV7-8; DNA: TGTGCCAGCAGCTTAGGTGGGGAGAACTATGGCTACACCTTC; CDR3: CASSLGGENYGYTF
J: TRBJ2-1; size: -; D: TRBD1; V: TRBV5-4; DNA: TGTGCCAGCAGCCTCGGGGGGACAGGGGGATGGAATGAGCAGTTCTTC; CDR3: CASSLGGTGGWNEQFF
J: TRBJ2-7; size: -; D: TRBD2; V: TRBV7-2; DNA: TGTGCCAGCAGCTTAGACGGGAGGATTTACGAGCAGTACTTC; CDR3: CASSLDGRIYEQYF
J: TRBJ2-3; size: -; D: TRBD2; V: TRBV28; DNA: TGTGCCAGCAGTTCACCCTATAGACTAGCGGGCTCAGATACGCAGTATTTT; CDR3: CASSSPYRLAGSDTQYF
J: TRBJ2-2; size: -; D: -; V: TRBV19; DNA: TGTGCCAGTAGTATTGGGGCAGACACCGGGGAGCTGTTTTTT; CDR3: CASSIGADTGELFF
J: TRBJ2-2; size: -; D: -; V: TRBV14; DNA: TGTGCCAGCAGCCAAGGAGGGTTAAGGGGGGAGCTGTTTTTT; CDR3: CASSQGGLRGELFF
J: TRBJ1-1; size: few; D: -; V: TRBV28; DNA: TGTGCCAGCAGTTTAGCAGGGAAAGCTTTCTTT; CDR3: CASSLAGKAFF
J: TRBJ2-3; size: -; D: TRBD2; V: TRBV6-2/TRBV6-3; DNA: TGTGCCAGCAGTGGCGAATTCTGGACTAGCGGGATTAGCACAGATACGCAGTATTTT; CDR3: CASSGEFWTSGISTDTQYF
J: TRBJ2-7; size: -; D: TRBD2; V: TRBV7-9; DNA: TGTGCCAGCAGCTTAGAGTACAGGACTAGCAGCTACGAGCAGTACTTC; CDR3: CASSLEYRTSSYEQYF
J: TRBJ2-7; size: -; D: TRBD2; V: TRBV13; DNA: TGTGCCAGCATCCTCAAGCGGGGACTGGGAAACGAGCAGTACTTC; CDR3: CASILKRGLGNEQYF
J: TRBJ2-1; size: few; D: -; V: TRBV6-5; DNA: TGTGCCAGCAATCCGGGCGGGACCTTCGATGAGCAGTTCTTC; CDR3: CASNPGGTFDEQFF
J: TRBJ1-1; size: -; D: TRBD1; V: TRBV12-3/TRBV12-4; DNA: TGTGCCAGCAGTTTAAGCACCCCGGACAGGGCTAAGTTT; CDR3: CASSLSTPDRAKF
J: TRBJ2-6; size: -; D: -; V: TRBV19; DNA: TGTGCCAGTAGTTCCGGCTCTGGGGCCAACGTCCTGACTTTC; CDR3: CASSSGSGANVLTF
J: TRBJ2-7; size: -; D: TRBD1; V: TRBV3-1/TRBV3-2; DNA: TGTGCCAGCAGCCATTGGGACAGGGAGAACGAGCAGTACTTC; CDR3: CASSHWDRENEQYF
J: TRBJ2-1; size: -; D: -; V: TRBV7-2; DNA: TGTGCCAGCAGCTTAGATCCGGGCTCCTACAATGAGCAGTTCTTC; CDR3: CASSLDPGSYNEQFF
J: TRBJ1-1; size: -; D: TRBD1; V: TRBV7-9; DNA: TGTGCCAGCAGCTTATTGGGCAGGGGGCGCGGTGAAGCTTTCTTT; CDR3: CASSLLGRGRGEAFF
J: TRBJ1-5; size: few; D: -; V: TRBV24-1; DNA: TGTGCCACCAGTGATTCGGGCGACTATAGCAATCAGCCCCAGCATTTT; CDR3: CATSDSGDYSNQPQHF
J: TRBJ2-7; size: -; D: TRBD1; V: TRBV2; DNA: TGTGCCAGCAGTGGGGGGACAGTCGGGGAGCAGTACTTC; CDR3: CASSGGTVGEQYF
J: TRBJ2-7; size: -; D: TRBD1; V: TRBV5-4; DNA: TGTGCCAGCAGCCAAGACGGACAGGGCCCGTACTTC; CDR3: CASSQDGQGPYF
J: TRBJ2-5; size: -; D: -; V: TRBV5-8; DNA: TGTGCCAGCAGCTACTCCCCTGGGAGTGAGACCCAGTACTTC; CDR3: CASSYSPGSETQYF
J: TRBJ2-3; size: -; D: -; V: TRBV7-9; DNA: TGTGCCAGCAGCTCAGAGGGGACTAGCACAGATACGCAGTATTTT; CDR3: CASSSEGTSTDTQYF
J: TRBJ1-5; size: -; D: TRBD1; V: TRBV28; DNA: TGTGCCAGCAGTTTCCGGGACAGACCCAATCAGCCCCAGCATTTT; CDR3: CASSFRDRPNQPQHF
J: TRBJ2-3; size: -; D: -; V: TRBV18; DNA: TGTGCCAGCTCAGCGAGGAGGGGAGCGGCGGATACGCAGTATTTT; CDR3: CASSARRGAADTQYF
J: TRBJ2-2; size: -; D: TRBD1; V: TRBV7-8; DNA: TGTGCCAGCAGCTTGAGGACAGGGGGAGGCACCGGGGAGCTGTTTTTT; CDR3: CASSLRTGGGTGELFF
J: TRBJ2-7; size: -; D: -; V: TRBV4-1; DNA: TGCGCCAGCAGCCACAACTACGAGCAGTACTTC; CDR3: CASSHNYEQYF
J: TRBJ2-1; size: -; D: TRBD2; V: TRBV7-8; DNA: TGTGCCAGCACCCGCCTTGTGGGGAGTAGCGGGAGCAATGAGCAGTTCTTC; CDR3: CASTRLVGSSGSNEQFF
J: TRBJ2-2; size: -; D: -; V: TRBV15; DNA: TGTGCCACCAGCAGCGGACTTCCTCTCAACACCGGGGAGCTGTTTTTT; CDR3: CATSSGLPLNTGELFF
J: TRBJ2-2; size: few; D: -; V: TRBV28; DNA: TGTGCCAGCAGTCTGGGACTTTTTAACACCGGGGAGCTGTTTTTT; CDR3: CASSLGLFNTGELFF
J: TRBJ1-5; size: -; D: -; V: TRBV19; DNA: TGTGCCAGTAGCCGGGCCCGAGGGCCTTACAGCAATCAGCCCCAGCATTTT; CDR3: CASSRARGPYSNQPQHF
J: TRBJ2-7; size: -; D: TRBD2; V: TRBV5-1; DNA: TGCGCCAGCAGCTTGGCACCATCGGGGGGGACGCGGGAGCAGTACTTC; CDR3: CASSLAPSGGTREQYF